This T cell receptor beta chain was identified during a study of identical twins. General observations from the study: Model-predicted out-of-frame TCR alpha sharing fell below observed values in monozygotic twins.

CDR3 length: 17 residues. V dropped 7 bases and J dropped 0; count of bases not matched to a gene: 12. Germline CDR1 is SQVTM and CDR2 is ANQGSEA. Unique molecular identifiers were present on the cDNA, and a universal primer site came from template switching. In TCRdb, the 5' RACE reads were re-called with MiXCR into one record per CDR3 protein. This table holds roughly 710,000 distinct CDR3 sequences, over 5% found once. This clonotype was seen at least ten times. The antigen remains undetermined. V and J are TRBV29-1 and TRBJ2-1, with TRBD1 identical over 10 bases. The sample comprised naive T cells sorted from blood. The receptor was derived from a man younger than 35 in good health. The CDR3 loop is CSAPPGTGVLSYNEQFF. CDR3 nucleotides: TGCAGCGCACCGCCCGGGACAGGGGTCCTCTCCTACAATGAGCAGTTCTTC.